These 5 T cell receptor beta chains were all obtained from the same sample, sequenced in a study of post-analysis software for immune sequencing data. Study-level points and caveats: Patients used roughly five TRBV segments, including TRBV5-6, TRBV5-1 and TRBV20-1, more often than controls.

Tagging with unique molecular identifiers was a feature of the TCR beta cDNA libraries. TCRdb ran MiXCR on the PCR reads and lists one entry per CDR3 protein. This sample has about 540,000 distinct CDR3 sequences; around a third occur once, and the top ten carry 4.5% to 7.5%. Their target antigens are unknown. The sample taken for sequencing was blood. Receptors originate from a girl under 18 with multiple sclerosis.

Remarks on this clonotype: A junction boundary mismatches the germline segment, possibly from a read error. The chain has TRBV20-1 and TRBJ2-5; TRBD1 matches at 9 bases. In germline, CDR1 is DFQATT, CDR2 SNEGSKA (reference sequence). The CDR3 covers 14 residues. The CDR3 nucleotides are TGCAGTGCTAGTGTGGGACAGGGAGAAGAGACCCGGTACTTC. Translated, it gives CSASVGQGEETRYF.

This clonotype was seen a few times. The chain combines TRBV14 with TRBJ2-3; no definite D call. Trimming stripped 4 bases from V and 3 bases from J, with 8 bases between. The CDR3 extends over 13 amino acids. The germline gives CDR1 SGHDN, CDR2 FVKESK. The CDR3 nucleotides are TGTGCCAGCAGCCCCCCAGTAACAGATACGCAGTATTTT. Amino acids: CASSPPVTDTQYF.

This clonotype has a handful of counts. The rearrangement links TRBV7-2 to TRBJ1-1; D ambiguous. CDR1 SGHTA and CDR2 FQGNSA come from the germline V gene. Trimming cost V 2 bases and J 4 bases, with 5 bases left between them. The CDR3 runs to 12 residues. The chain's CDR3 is CASSLFGTEAFF. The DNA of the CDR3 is TGTGCCAGCAGCTTATTCGGCACTGAAGCTTTCTTT.

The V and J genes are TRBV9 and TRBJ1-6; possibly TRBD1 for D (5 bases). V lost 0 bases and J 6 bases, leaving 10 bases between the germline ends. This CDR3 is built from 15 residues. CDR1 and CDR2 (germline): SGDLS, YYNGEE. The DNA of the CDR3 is TGTGCCAGCAGCGTAGAGGACACGCTTAATTCACCCCTCCACTTT. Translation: CASSVEDTLNSPLHF.

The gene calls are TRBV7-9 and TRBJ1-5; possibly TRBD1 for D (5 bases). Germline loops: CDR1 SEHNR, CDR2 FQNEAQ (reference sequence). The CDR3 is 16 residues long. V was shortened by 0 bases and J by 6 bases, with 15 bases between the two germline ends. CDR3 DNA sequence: TGTGCCAGCAGCTTAGCGAGGGGTAGTATAAGTCAGCCCCAGCATTTT. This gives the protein CASSLARGSISQPQHF. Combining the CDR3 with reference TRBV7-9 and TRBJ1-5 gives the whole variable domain DTGVSQNPRHKITKRGQNVTFRCDPISEHNRLYWYRQTLGQGPEFLTYFQNEAQLEKSRLLSDRFSAERPKGSFSTLEIQRTEQGDSAMYLCASSLARGSISQPQHFGDGTRLSIL.